The 5 T cell receptor beta chains below all came from one sample that was sequenced in a study of blood T cell repertoires in COVID-19. Assay used: immunoSEQ multiplex PCR; TCRdb lists only in-frame clones, some missing. The table includes over 65,000 clones, approximately 87% detected once. The sequenced material came from peripheral blood. These receptors were taken from a woman aged 60 to 75 with acute or convalescent COVID-19.

This sequence joins TRBV6-5 and TRBJ1-1; TRBD1 is a possible D gene (6 bases). Trimming pared 5 bases from V and 3 bases from J, leaving 16 bases between. Germline-derived CDR1 and CDR2 are MNHEY and SVGAGI. The CDR3 covers 15 residues. The CDR3 nucleotides are TGTGCCAGCAGTCTGACCGGGACACTGGACACTGAAGCTTTCTTT. Translated: CASSLTGTLDTEAFF.

The chain uses TRBV2 and TRBJ1-5, with TRBD1 matching over 10 bases. The junction had 8 bases not matched to a gene; V was cut back by 7 bases and J by 5 bases. The CDR3 contains 15 residues. CDR1 and CDR2 from the germline V gene are SNHLY and FYNNEI. The CDR3 DNA is TGTGCCAGCAATAAGGGACAGGGGAGTGATCAGCCCCAGCATTTT. Translating it yields CASNKGQGSDQPQHF.

The CDR3 region has the DNA TGTGCCAGCAGTCCGGACAGCCTCGGAGAGGCTTTCTTT. Its protein product is CASSPDSLGEAFF. V gene TRBV7-2 combines with J gene TRBJ1-1, with D possibly TRBD1 on 6 matching bases. Germline V CDR1 and CDR2: SGHTA, FQGNSA. The CDR3 length is 13 residues. With 6 bases removed from V and 11 bases from J, the gap between germline ends came to 19 bases.

This chain connects TRBV28 to TRBJ2-5, with 10 bases matching TRBD1. The CDR3 spans 16 residues. The J segment lost 4 bases and the V segment lost 7 bases, leaving 12 bases of the junction unmatched. From germline, CDR1 is MDHEN and CDR2 SYDVKM. For the CDR3, the DNA is TGTGCCAGCACCCAGGGGGACAGGGGACCATTAGAGACCCAGTACTTC. Translating it yields CASTQGDRGPLETQYF.

The chain joins TRBV27 to TRBJ2-1; 10 bases align to TRBD2. CDR1 is MNHEY and CDR2 is SMNVEV in the germline V gene (reference sequence). Unmatched junction bases numbered 9, after V lost 5 bases and J lost 8 bases. CDR3 length: 15 amino acids. For the CDR3, the DNA is TGTGCCAGCAGTAGCAGCGGGGGGGCCTTCCATGAGCAGTTCTTC. Its protein product is CASSSSGGAFHEQFF.